The 6 T cell receptor beta chains below come from one sample, sequenced in a study of blood T cell repertoires in COVID-19. Using immunoSEQ multiplex PCR, the repertoire was profiled, and TCRdb retains in-frame clones only, with some absent. The data show about 70,000 clones, around 76% seen once. The sample was peripheral blood. These receptors all stem from an elderly woman with active or convalescent COVID-19.

The chain has TRBV6-5 and TRBJ2-1; TRBD2 might be the D (7 bases). This CDR3 contains 16 residues. Trimming removed 3 bases at V and 2 bases at J, with 14 bases between. Looked up from germline, CDR1 is MNHEY and CDR2 is SVGAGI. The CDR3 sequence: CASSYFGGGAYNEQFF. CDR3 nucleotide sequence: TGTGCCAGCAGTTATTTTGGCGGGGGCGCCTACAATGAGCAGTTCTTC.

The chain uses TRBV13 and TRBJ2-7; 9 bases agree with TRBD2. There are 15 residues in the CDR3. With V trimmed by 5 bases and J by 7 bases, 12 bases remained unmatched. Germline CDR1 reads PRHDT; CDR2 reads FYEKMQ (reference sequence). The CDR3 DNA follows: TGTGCCAGCAGCGCAAGGGCGGGGGGGCCTGAGGAGCAGTACTTC. It codes for CASSARAGGPEEQYF.

V gene TRBV30 combines with J gene TRBJ1-5; 7 positions agree with TRBD1. The germline V gene has CDR1 GTSNPN and CDR2 SVGIG (reference sequence). The CDR3 runs 13 residues. Unmatched junction bases numbered 12, after V lost 2 bases and J lost 14 bases. CDR3 amino acids: CAWSQGDGAKEHF. The CDR3, as DNA: TGTGCCTGGAGTCAGGGGGACGGAGCTAAGGAGCATTTT.

The chain recombines TRBV5-1 with TRBJ2-6; D call uncertain. This CDR3 spans 15 amino acids. Trimming left V 6 bases short and J 1 base short, with 11 bases between. Germline values: CDR1 SGHRS, CDR2 YFSETQ. The CDR3 coding sequence is TGCGCCAGCACTGGAGACCATTCTGGGGCCAACGTCCTGACTTTC. Translated: CASTGDHSGANVLTF. Based on the CDR3 plus reference TRBV5-1 and TRBJ2-6, the full variable domain is KAGVTQTPRYLIKTRGQQVTLSCSPISGHRSVSWYQQTPGQGLQFLFEYFSETQRNKGNFPGRFSGRQFSNSRSEMNVSTLELGDSALYLCASTGDHSGANVLTFGAGSRLTVL.

This clone was detected a few times. This rearrangement joins TRBV11-2 to TRBJ2-7; D unresolved. V gave up 5 bases and J gave up 3 bases, with 5 bases separating them. The V gene's germline CDR1 is SGHAT and CDR2 FQNNGV. CDR3 length equals 11 residues. Here the CDR3 reads CASSDIYEQYF. The CDR3 coding sequence is TGTGCCAGCAGCGACATCTACGAGCAGTACTTC.

As concerns this clone: One end of the junction fails to match germline, which may point to a read error. The chain couples TRBV7-7 to TRBJ2-7; D unresolved. Germline lookup yields CDR1 SSHAT and CDR2 FNYEAQ (reference sequence). The CDR3 has 16 amino acids. The CDR3 DNA follows: TGTGCTAGCAGCTTGGCACCGACGAGCGATGGGTACGAGCAGTACTTC. Translated: CASSLAPTSDGYEQYF.